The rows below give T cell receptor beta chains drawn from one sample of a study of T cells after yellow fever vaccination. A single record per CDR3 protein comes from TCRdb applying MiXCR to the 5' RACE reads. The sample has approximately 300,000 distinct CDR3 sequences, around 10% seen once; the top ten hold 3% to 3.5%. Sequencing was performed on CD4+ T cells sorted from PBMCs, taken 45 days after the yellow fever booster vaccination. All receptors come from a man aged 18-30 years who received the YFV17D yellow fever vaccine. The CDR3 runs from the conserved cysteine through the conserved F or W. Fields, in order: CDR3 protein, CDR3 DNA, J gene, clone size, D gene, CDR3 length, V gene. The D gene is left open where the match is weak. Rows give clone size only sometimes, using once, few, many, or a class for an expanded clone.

CDR3 protein: CASSAGQGTRTPLHF
CDR3 DNA: TGTGCCAGCAGCGCAGGACAGGGTACGAGGACACCCCTCCACTTT
J gene: TRBJ1-6
clone size: .
D gene: TRBD1
CDR3 length: 15
V gene: TRBV7-2

CDR3 protein: CASSLSRGGTDTQYF
CDR3 DNA: TGCGCCAGCAGCTTGTCGCGGGGGGGCACAGATACGCAGTATTTT
J gene: TRBJ2-3
clone size: few
D gene: TRBD2
CDR3 length: 15
V gene: TRBV5-1

CDR3 protein: CASSLGGLPFF
CDR3 DNA: TGTGCCAGCAGCTTAGGGGGGCTCCCTTTCTTT
J gene: TRBJ1-1
clone size: .
D gene: .
CDR3 length: 11
V gene: TRBV11-2

CDR3 protein: CASSDGLGNQPQHF
CDR3 DNA: TGTGCCAGCAGTGACGGATTAGGCAATCAGCCCCAGCATTTT
J gene: TRBJ1-5
clone size: few
D gene: .
CDR3 length: 14
V gene: TRBV6-1

CDR3 protein: CASSSPVGKSTGELFF
CDR3 DNA: TGTGCCAGCAGCTCCCCAGTGGGCAAGTCCACCGGGGAGCTGTTTTTT
J gene: TRBJ2-2
clone size: few
D gene: .
CDR3 length: 16
V gene: TRBV7-9

CDR3 protein: CASSPGEGSYNEQFF
CDR3 DNA: TGTGCCAGCTCACCGGGCGAGGGGTCCTACAATGAGCAGTTCTTC
J gene: TRBJ2-1
clone size: many
D gene: .
CDR3 length: 15
V gene: TRBV18

CDR3 protein: CASSPGLGGADTQYF
CDR3 DNA: TGTGCCAGCAGCCCAGGACTAGGTGGGGCAGATACGCAGTATTTT
J gene: TRBJ2-3
clone size: few
D gene: TRBD2
CDR3 length: 15
V gene: TRBV13

CDR3 protein: CASIHGPGTVNTGELFF
CDR3 DNA: TGCGCCAGCATACATGGCCCGGGGACAGTGAACACCGGGGAGCTGTTTTTT
J gene: TRBJ2-2
clone size: many
D gene: TRBD1
CDR3 length: 17
V gene: TRBV5-1

CDR3 protein: CASSPTGAFGYTF
CDR3 DNA: TGTGCCAGCAGTCCAACAGGGGCGTTTGGCTACACCTTC
J gene: TRBJ1-2
clone size: .
D gene: TRBD1
CDR3 length: 13
V gene: TRBV3-1

CDR3 protein: CASSDSAGGSYNEQFF
CDR3 DNA: TGTGCCAGCTCCGACTCGGCGGGGGGCTCCTACAATGAGCAGTTCTTC
J gene: TRBJ2-1
clone size: many
D gene: TRBD2
CDR3 length: 16
V gene: TRBV18

CDR3 protein: CASRRVGFTDTQYF
CDR3 DNA: TGTGCCAGCAGAAGGGTGGGGTTCACAGATACGCAGTATTTT
J gene: TRBJ2-3
clone size: many
D gene: .
CDR3 length: 14
V gene: TRBV6-5

CDR3 protein: CASSFGSGGAGTQYF
CDR3 DNA: TGTGCCAGCAGCTTCGGCAGCGGGGGGGCCGGTACGCAGTATTTT
J gene: TRBJ2-3
clone size: many
D gene: TRBD2
CDR3 length: 15
V gene: TRBV7-2

CDR3 protein: CASSYDWGQGGAGELFF
CDR3 DNA: TGCGCCAGCAGCTATGACTGGGGGCAGGGGGGCGCCGGGGAGCTGTTTTTT
J gene: TRBJ2-2
clone size: few
D gene: .
CDR3 length: 17
V gene: TRBV4-1

CDR3 protein: CSVPGQGRHYEQYF
CDR3 DNA: TGCAGCGTCCCTGGACAGGGGAGGCATTACGAGCAGTACTTC
J gene: TRBJ2-7
clone size: few
D gene: TRBD1
CDR3 length: 14
V gene: TRBV29-1

CDR3 protein: CAIKRDGTEAFF
CDR3 DNA: TGTGCCATCAAGAGGGATGGCACTGAAGCTTTCTTT
J gene: TRBJ1-1
clone size: few
D gene: .
CDR3 length: 12
V gene: TRBV12-3/TRBV12-4

CDR3 protein: CASSYWGKGGNTIYF
CDR3 DNA: TGTGCCAGCAGTTACTGGGGCAAAGGGGGTAACACCATATATTTT
J gene: TRBJ1-3
clone size: few
D gene: .
CDR3 length: 15
V gene: TRBV6-5

CDR3 protein: CASSTPGHQNWQYF
CDR3 DNA: TGCGCCAGCAGCACCCCGGGACACCAAAACTGGCAGTATTTT
J gene: TRBJ2-3
clone size: few
D gene: .
CDR3 length: 14
V gene: TRBV5-1

CDR3 protein: CATRSGGLDTQYF
CDR3 DNA: TGTGCCACCCGGAGCGGGGGGCTCGATACGCAGTATTTT
J gene: TRBJ2-3
clone size: few
D gene: TRBD2
CDR3 length: 13
V gene: TRBV7-9

CDR3 protein: CASSFREDTEAFF
CDR3 DNA: TGTGCCAGCAGTTTTAGGGAGGACACTGAAGCTTTCTTT
J gene: TRBJ1-1
clone size: .
D gene: .
CDR3 length: 13
V gene: TRBV12-3/TRBV12-4

CDR3 protein: CASSPRGSGTLYNEQFF
CDR3 DNA: TGTGCCAGCAGCCCCCGGGGTAGCGGGACATTGTACAATGAGCAGTTCTTC
J gene: TRBJ2-1
clone size: few
D gene: TRBD2
CDR3 length: 17
V gene: TRBV11-2

CDR3 protein: CASSLTSGRTGELFF
CDR3 DNA: TGTGCCAGCAGCCTGACTAGCGGGCGGACCGGGGAGCTGTTTTTT
J gene: TRBJ2-2
clone size: few
D gene: TRBD2
CDR3 length: 15
V gene: TRBV12-3/TRBV12-4

CDR3 protein: CASSLDLFRREETQYF
CDR3 DNA: TGTGCCAGCAGCTTAGATCTTTTTAGACGCGAAGAGACCCAGTACTTC
J gene: TRBJ2-5
clone size: .
D gene: .
CDR3 length: 16
V gene: TRBV11-2

CDR3 protein: CAGGQDSNTGELFF
CDR3 DNA: TGTGCCGGTGGGCAGGACTCGAACACCGGGGAGCTGTTTTTT
J gene: TRBJ2-2
clone size: .
D gene: .
CDR3 length: 14
V gene: TRBV6-1

CDR3 protein: CASSLQASGGYSEQFF
CDR3 DNA: TGTGCCAGCAGCCTCCAAGCTAGCGGGGGGTATAGTGAGCAGTTCTTC
J gene: TRBJ2-1
clone size: many
D gene: TRBD2
CDR3 length: 16
V gene: TRBV7-6

CDR3 protein: CASSPPAGGELFF
CDR3 DNA: TGTGCCAGCTCACCACCCGCCGGCGGGGAGCTGTTTTTT
J gene: TRBJ2-2
clone size: few
D gene: .
CDR3 length: 13
V gene: TRBV18

CDR3 protein: CASSWNTEAFF
CDR3 DNA: TGTGCCAGCAGTTGGAACACTGAAGCTTTCTTT
J gene: TRBJ1-1
clone size: many
D gene: .
CDR3 length: 11
V gene: TRBV6-5

CDR3 protein: CASSHKGANTEAFF
CDR3 DNA: TGTGCCAGCAGCCATAAGGGGGCGAACACTGAAGCTTTCTTT
J gene: TRBJ1-1
clone size: few
D gene: TRBD1
CDR3 length: 14
V gene: TRBV3-1

CDR3 protein: CASSPAQGAAKNIQYF
CDR3 DNA: TGCGCCAGCAGCCCGGCACAGGGGGCGGCCAAAAACATTCAGTACTTC
J gene: TRBJ2-4
clone size: few
D gene: TRBD1
CDR3 length: 16
V gene: TRBV4-3

CDR3 protein: CASSYWENTEAFF
CDR3 DNA: TGTGCCAGCAGTTACTGGGAAAACACTGAAGCTTTCTTT
J gene: TRBJ1-1
clone size: few
D gene: .
CDR3 length: 13
V gene: TRBV6-2/TRBV6-3

CDR3 protein: CASTPPSDTQYF
CDR3 DNA: TGTGCCAGCACCCCCCCTTCAGATACGCAGTATTTT
J gene: TRBJ2-3
clone size: .
D gene: .
CDR3 length: 12
V gene: TRBV7-8

CDR3 protein: CASSQWTGQETQYF
CDR3 DNA: TGTGCCAGCAGCCAGTGGACGGGCCAAGAGACCCAGTACTTC
J gene: TRBJ2-5
clone size: .
D gene: .
CDR3 length: 14
V gene: TRBV7-9

CDR3 protein: CASSFGFSPLHF
CDR3 DNA: TGTGCCAGCAGTTTTGGGTTTTCACCCCTCCACTTT
J gene: TRBJ1-6
clone size: few
D gene: .
CDR3 length: 12
V gene: TRBV12-3/TRBV12-4

CDR3 protein: CASSYGRGGRNTEAFF
CDR3 DNA: TGTGCCAGCAGTTACGGTCGTGGCGGGCGGAACACTGAAGCTTTCTTT
J gene: TRBJ1-1
clone size: few
D gene: .
CDR3 length: 16
V gene: TRBV6-2/TRBV6-3

CDR3 protein: CSAWTSGVYEQYF
CDR3 DNA: TGCAGTGCTTGGACTAGCGGGGTCTACGAGCAGTACTTC
J gene: TRBJ2-7
clone size: .
D gene: TRBD2
CDR3 length: 13
V gene: TRBV20-1

CDR3 protein: CASSTLGGETQYF
CDR3 DNA: TGTGCCAGCAGCACATTAGGGGGGGAGACCCAGTACTTC
J gene: TRBJ2-5
clone size: few
D gene: .
CDR3 length: 13
V gene: TRBV11-2

CDR3 protein: CASSLMGSSGYTF
CDR3 DNA: TGTGCCAGCAGCTTAATGGGCAGTAGTGGCTACACCTTC
J gene: TRBJ1-2
clone size: .
D gene: .
CDR3 length: 13
V gene: TRBV7-2

CDR3 protein: CSATLGVRVLTDTQYF
CDR3 DNA: TGCAGTGCGACCCTGGGGGTTAGGGTACTCACAGATACGCAGTATTTT
J gene: TRBJ2-3
clone size: .
D gene: .
CDR3 length: 16
V gene: TRBV20-1

CDR3 protein: CASSVEQGEDTQYF
CDR3 DNA: TGTGCCAGCAGCGTAGAACAGGGAGAAGATACGCAGTATTTT
J gene: TRBJ2-3
clone size: few
D gene: .
CDR3 length: 14
V gene: TRBV9

CDR3 protein: CASSDSTGGQEQFF
CDR3 DNA: TGCGCCAGCAGCGATTCGACAGGGGGCCAGGAGCAGTTCTTC
J gene: TRBJ2-1
clone size: few
D gene: TRBD1
CDR3 length: 14
V gene: TRBV4-1

CDR3 protein: CASSSLVNRGHTEAFF
CDR3 DNA: TGTGCCAGCAGTTCTCTGGTGAACAGGGGGCACACTGAAGCTTTCTTT
J gene: TRBJ1-1
clone size: .
D gene: TRBD1
CDR3 length: 16
V gene: TRBV27

CDR3 protein: CASSPGGGLQETQYF
CDR3 DNA: TGTGCCAGCAGCCCCGGGGGGGGTCTCCAAGAGACCCAGTACTTC
J gene: TRBJ2-5
clone size: few
D gene: TRBD2
CDR3 length: 15
V gene: TRBV11-3

CDR3 protein: CSASAPTAGSIYEQYF
CDR3 DNA: TGCAGTGCTAGCGCCCCGACGGCGGGGTCGATCTACGAGCAGTACTTC
J gene: TRBJ2-7
clone size: .
D gene: .
CDR3 length: 16
V gene: TRBV20-1

CDR3 protein: CASSLGQGALTF
CDR3 DNA: TGCGCCAGCAGCTTGGGACAGGGGGCACTCACCTTC
J gene: TRBJ1-2
clone size: .
D gene: TRBD1
CDR3 length: 12
V gene: TRBV5-1

CDR3 protein: CASSGQLMNTEAFF
CDR3 DNA: TGTGCCAGCAGTGGACAGTTAATGAACACTGAAGCTTTCTTT
J gene: TRBJ1-1
clone size: .
D gene: .
CDR3 length: 14
V gene: TRBV2

CDR3 protein: CASSGLRWQGTRRQETQYF
CDR3 DNA: TGTGCCAGCAGTGGCCTTAGGTGGCAGGGGACGAGGCGGCAAGAGACCCAGTACTTC
J gene: TRBJ2-5
clone size: few
D gene: .
CDR3 length: 19
V gene: TRBV6-1

CDR3 protein: CASSIRVRETQYF
CDR3 DNA: TGTGCCAGCAGTATCAGGGTGAGGGAGACCCAGTACTTC
J gene: TRBJ2-5
clone size: many
D gene: .
CDR3 length: 13
V gene: TRBV27

CDR3 protein: CASSVGGWETQYF
CDR3 DNA: TGTGCCAGCAGCGTAGGGGGGTGGGAGACCCAGTACTTC
J gene: TRBJ2-5
clone size: few
D gene: .
CDR3 length: 13
V gene: TRBV9

CDR3 protein: CASIGQAGVSDTQYF
CDR3 DNA: TGTGCCAGCATCGGGCAGGCAGGCGTCTCAGATACGCAGTATTTT
J gene: TRBJ2-3
clone size: .
D gene: .
CDR3 length: 15
V gene: TRBV2

CDR3 protein: CASSSADRDSQPQHF
CDR3 DNA: TGTGCCAGCAGCTCTGCTGACAGGGATAGCCAGCCCCAGCATTTT
J gene: TRBJ1-5
clone size: .
D gene: TRBD1
CDR3 length: 15
V gene: TRBV7-9

CDR3 protein: CASSREGHPGYIQYF
CDR3 DNA: TGTGCCAGCAGCCGTGAGGGACACCCAGGGTACATTCAGTACTTC
J gene: TRBJ2-4
clone size: .
D gene: .
CDR3 length: 15
V gene: TRBV3-1